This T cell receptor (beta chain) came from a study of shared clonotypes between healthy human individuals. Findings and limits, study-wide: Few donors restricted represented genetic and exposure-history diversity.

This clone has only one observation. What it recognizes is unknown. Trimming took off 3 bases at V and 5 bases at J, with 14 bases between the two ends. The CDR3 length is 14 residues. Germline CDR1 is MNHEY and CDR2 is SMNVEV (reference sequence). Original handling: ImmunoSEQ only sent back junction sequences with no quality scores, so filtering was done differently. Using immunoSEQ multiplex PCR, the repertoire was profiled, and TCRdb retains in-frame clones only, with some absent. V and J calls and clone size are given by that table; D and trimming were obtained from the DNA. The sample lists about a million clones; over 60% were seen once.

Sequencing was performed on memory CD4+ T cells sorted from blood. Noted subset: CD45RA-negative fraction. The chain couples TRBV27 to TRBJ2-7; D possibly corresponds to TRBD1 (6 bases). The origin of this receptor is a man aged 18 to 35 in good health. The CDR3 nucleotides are TGTGCCAGCAGTTTCCAGGACAGCACCCACGAGCAGTACTTC. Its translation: CASSFQDSTHEQYF.